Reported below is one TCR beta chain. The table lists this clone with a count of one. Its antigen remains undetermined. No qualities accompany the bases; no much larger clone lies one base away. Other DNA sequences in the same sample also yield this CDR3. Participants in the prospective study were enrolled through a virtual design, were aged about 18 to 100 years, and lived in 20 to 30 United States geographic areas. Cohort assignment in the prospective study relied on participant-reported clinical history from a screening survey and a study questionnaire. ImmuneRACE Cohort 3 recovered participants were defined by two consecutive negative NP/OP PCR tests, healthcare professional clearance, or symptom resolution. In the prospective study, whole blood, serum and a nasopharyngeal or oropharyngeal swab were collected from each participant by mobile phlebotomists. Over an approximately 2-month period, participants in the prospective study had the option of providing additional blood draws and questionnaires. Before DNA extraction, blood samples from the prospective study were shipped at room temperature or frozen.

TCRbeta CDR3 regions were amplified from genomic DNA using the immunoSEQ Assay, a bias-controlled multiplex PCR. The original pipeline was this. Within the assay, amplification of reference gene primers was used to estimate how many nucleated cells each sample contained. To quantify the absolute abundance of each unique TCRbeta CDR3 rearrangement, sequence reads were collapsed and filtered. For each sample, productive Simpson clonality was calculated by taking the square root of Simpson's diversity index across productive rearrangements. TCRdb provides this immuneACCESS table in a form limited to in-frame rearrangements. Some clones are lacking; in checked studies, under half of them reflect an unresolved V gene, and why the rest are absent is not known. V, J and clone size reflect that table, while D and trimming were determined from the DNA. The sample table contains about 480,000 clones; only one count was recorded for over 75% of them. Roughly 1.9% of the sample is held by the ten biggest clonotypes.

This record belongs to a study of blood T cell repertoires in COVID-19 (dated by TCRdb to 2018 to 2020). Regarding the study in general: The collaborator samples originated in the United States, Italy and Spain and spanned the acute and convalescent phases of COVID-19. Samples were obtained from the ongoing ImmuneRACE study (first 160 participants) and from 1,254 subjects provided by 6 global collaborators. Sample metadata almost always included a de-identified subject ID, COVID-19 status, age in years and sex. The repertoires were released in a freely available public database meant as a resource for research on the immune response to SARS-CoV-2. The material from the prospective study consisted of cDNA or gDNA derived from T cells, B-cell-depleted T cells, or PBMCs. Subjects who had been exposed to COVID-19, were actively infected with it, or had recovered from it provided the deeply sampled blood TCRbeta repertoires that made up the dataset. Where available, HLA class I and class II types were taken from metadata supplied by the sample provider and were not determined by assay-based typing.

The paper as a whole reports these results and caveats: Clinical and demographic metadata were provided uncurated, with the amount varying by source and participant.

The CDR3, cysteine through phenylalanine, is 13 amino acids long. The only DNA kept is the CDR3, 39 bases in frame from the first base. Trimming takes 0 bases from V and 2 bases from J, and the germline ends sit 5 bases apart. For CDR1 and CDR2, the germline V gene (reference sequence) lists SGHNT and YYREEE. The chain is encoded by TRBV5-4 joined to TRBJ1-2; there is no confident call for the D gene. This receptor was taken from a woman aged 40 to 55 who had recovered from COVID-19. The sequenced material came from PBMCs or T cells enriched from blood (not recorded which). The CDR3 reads CASSLGGNYGYTF. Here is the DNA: TGTGCCAGCAGCTTGGGAGGGAACTATGGCTACACCTTC.